One and the same sample provided the 28 T cell receptor beta chains below, sequenced in a study of early T cells in non-severe SARS-CoV-2 infection. TCRdb analysed the 5' RACE reads with MiXCR anew, one entry per CDR3 protein. The table has some 87,000 distinct CDR3 sequences, over 10% seen once. The sample was whole blood. Receptors were obtained from an adult who was a healthcare worker with PCR-confirmed SARS-CoV-2 infection or an uninfected control (not recorded which).

The chain joins TRBV7-6 to TRBJ2-7; unclear D gene. The CDR3 totals 14 residues. V lost 1 base, J lost 2 bases, and 9 bases lay in between. Germline V gives CDR1 SGHVS, CDR2 FNYEAQ. CDR3: CASSLGWSTYEQYF. In DNA, the CDR3 is TGTGCCAGCAGCTTAGGTTGGTCTACCTACGAGCAGTACTTC.

This clonotype came up many times. The rearrangement links TRBV28 to TRBJ2-1, with 8 nucleotides matching TRBD1. Germline CDR1 and CDR2: MDHEN and SYDVKM. The CDR3 runs to 13 residues. Trimming cost V 5 bases and J 7 bases; bases outside gene matches: 4. CDR3 bases: TGTGCCAGCAGTACAGGGGGACGAAATGAGCAGTTCTTC. Its protein product is CASSTGGRNEQFF.

The table lists this clonotype with a few counts. The rearrangement uses TRBV7-2 and TRBJ2-7, with D possibly TRBD2 on 7 matching bases. Trimming left V 4 bases short and J 4 bases short, with 11 bases between. The CDR3 is made up of 13 amino acids. Germline lookup yields CDR1 SGHTA and CDR2 FQGNSA. CDR3 loop: CASSSRGAYEQYF. CDR3 DNA: TGTGCCAGCAGCTCACGGGGGGCTTACGAGCAGTACTTC.

This clonotype was seen repeatedly, ten times or more. J is TRBJ2-1 and V is TRBV6-5, with TRBD1 as a possible D gene (6 bases). V lost 6 bases, J lost 4 bases, and 13 bases lay in between. Germline loops: CDR1 MNHEY, CDR2 SVGAGI. This CDR3 has 14 amino acids. Written as DNA, the CDR3 is TGTGCCAGCAGACAGGGACGGTTTTACAATGAGCAGTTCTTC. Its translation: CASRQGRFYNEQFF.

This clonotype has ten or more counts. The chain combines TRBV20-1 with TRBJ2-7; D uncertain. The ends were cut back, 6 bases at V and 0 bases at J, with 15 bases in the middle. Germline V gene lookup returns CDR1 DFQATT and CDR2 SNEGSKA (reference sequence). The CDR3 runs 14 residues. The CDR3, as DNA: TGCAGTGCCTTTGAGTCCTCCAGCTCCTACGAGCAGTACTTC. Translated: CSAFESSSSYEQYF.

This clonotype was observed many times. The chain employs TRBV5-4 and TRBJ1-5; no firm D call. Germline CDR1 and CDR2: SGHNT and YYREEE (reference sequence). This CDR3 is 13 amino acids long. The germline V and J ends were trimmed by 0 bases and 4 bases, with 5 bases remaining between them. Here the CDR3 reads CASSLDPNQPQHF. The CDR3 DNA reads as TGTGCCAGCAGCTTGGACCCTAATCAGCCCCAGCATTTT.

This clonotype was counted only a few times. The chain couples TRBV7-9 to TRBJ1-4, with a possible D match to TRBD1 (6 bases). The V end was cut by 6 bases, the J end by 5 bases, with 10 bases between. The CDR3 length is 13 residues. The germline V gene has CDR1 SEHNR and CDR2 FQNEAQ (reference sequence). CDR3 nucleotide sequence: TGTGCCAGCAGTCATGGACAGAATGAAAAACTGTTTTTT. Residues: CASSHGQNEKLFF.

This clonotype was counted at least ten times. V is TRBV29-1 and J is TRBJ2-2; possibly TRBD1 for D (5 bases). The V end was cut by 7 bases, the J end by 2 bases, with 11 bases between. Germline V CDR1 and CDR2: SQVTM, ANQGSEA. The CDR3 has 13 amino acids. Here the CDR3 DNA reads TGCAGCGGCTCAGGGTTAAACACCGGGGAGCTGTTTTTT. Amino acid sequence: CSGSGLNTGELFF.

This clonotype was counted at least ten times. The chain couples TRBV20-1 to TRBJ1-6; D may be TRBD1 (6 bases). The V gene's germline CDR1 is DFQATT and CDR2 SNEGSKA (reference sequence). V was pared by 0 bases and J by 4 bases, with 16 bases between. The CDR3 contains 17 residues. This CDR3 is CSARDLRGKPYNSPLHF. The DNA of the CDR3 is TGCAGTGCTAGAGATCTAAGGGGGAAACCATATAATTCACCCCTCCACTTT.

The chain joins TRBV7-6 to TRBJ2-2; D uncertain. The CDR3 totals 14 residues. Deletions cut 5 bases from V and 4 bases from J, with 11 bases between. The germline gives CDR1 SGHVS, CDR2 FNYEAQ. The CDR3 region has the DNA TGTGCCAGCAGCCCGAGTCTAGGCACCGGGGAGCTGTTTTTT. This sequence encodes CASSPSLGTGELFF.

Many counts were recorded for this clonotype. The rearrangement links TRBV10-2 to TRBJ1-2; D possibly corresponds to TRBD1 (5 bases). V lost 0 bases to trimming and J lost 4 bases, with 12 bases between them. This CDR3 region has 15 residues. Germline CDR1 is WSHSY and CDR2 is SAAADI. The CDR3 protein is CASSESIEGTYGYTF. CDR3 coding DNA: TGCGCCAGCAGTGAGTCGATCGAGGGGACCTATGGCTACACCTTC.

The chain recombines TRBV27 with TRBJ2-7; 8 nucleotides align to TRBD1. CDR1 MNHEY and CDR2 SMNVEV come from the germline V gene (reference sequence). V was pared by 5 bases and J by 4 bases, with 10 bases of the junction left unmatched. The CDR3 loop spans 15 amino acids. CDR3 sequence: CASSRVGQGAYEQYF. CDR3 bases: TGTGCCAGCAGTCGCGTCGGGCAGGGGGCTTACGAGCAGTACTTC.

The rearrangement joins TRBV20-1 to TRBJ1-1, with TRBD1 identical over 10 bases. The V and J ends lost 6 bases and 3 bases, in that order; junction bases with no gene match: 7. From germline, CDR1 is DFQATT and CDR2 SNEGSKA (reference sequence). The CDR3 is made up of 14 amino acids. CDR3 sequence reads: CSASRTGGYTEAFF. CDR3 in DNA: TGCAGTGCCTCCAGGACAGGGGGGTACACTGAAGCTTTCTTT.

At least ten counts were recorded for this clonotype. This chain joins TRBV7-6 and TRBJ2-7; D uncertain. CDR3 length: 13 residues. Germline V gives CDR1 SGHVS, CDR2 FNYEAQ. Trimming removed 5 bases at V and 2 bases at J, with 10 bases between. The CDR3 reads CASSQSRTYEQYF. DNA of the CDR3: TGTGCCAGCAGCCAGAGTAGGACCTACGAGCAGTACTTC.

This clonotype has only a few counts. The rearrangement links TRBV27 to TRBJ2-5, with a possible D match to TRBD2 (5 bases). The V end was cut by 5 bases, the J end by 4 bases, with 11 bases between. The CDR3 is 13 residues long. Germline V lookup: CDR1 MNHEY, CDR2 SMNVEV (reference sequence). CDR3 sequence: CASSQDLGETQYF. CDR3 coding DNA: TGTGCCAGCAGTCAGGACTTGGGAGAGACCCAGTACTTC.

This clonotype was seen ten or more times. J is TRBJ1-3 and V is TRBV20-1; no clear D. The V and J ends lost 1 base and 0 bases respectively, with 10 bases between them. Germline V gene lookup returns CDR1 DFQATT and CDR2 SNEGSKA (reference sequence). The CDR3 loop spans 15 amino acids. CDR3: CSARGGKGSGNTIYF. The CDR3 DNA sequence: TGCAGTGCTAGAGGTGGTAAGGGCTCTGGAAACACCATATATTTT.

This clonotype was observed at least ten times. The V gene is TRBV27, the J gene TRBJ2-3; 7 positions match TRBD2. The CDR3 runs to 16 residues. The germline gives CDR1 MNHEY, CDR2 SMNVEV (reference sequence). The V and J ends lost 0 bases and 1 base, in that order; junction bases with no gene match: 4. Here the CDR3 reads CASSLSGGYGTDTQYF. CDR3 DNA sequence: TGTGCCAGCAGTTTATCGGGGGGGTACGGCACAGATACGCAGTATTTT.

This clonotype has a count of ten or more. This chain connects TRBV7-9 to TRBJ1-2; TRBD1 might be the D (5 bases). Per germline, CDR1 SEHNR and CDR2 FQNEAQ (reference sequence). V lost 1 base and J lost 4, with 10 bases in between. This CDR3 region has 14 residues. The CDR3 bases are TGTGCCAGCAGCTTAGAGGGGAGAGGCTATGGCTACACCTTC. It codes for CASSLEGRGYGYTF. Full variable domain (remainder filled in from reference TRBV7-9 and TRBJ1-2): DTGVSQNPRHKITKRGQNVTFRCDPISEHNRLYWYRQTLGQGPEFLTYFQNEAQLEKSRLLSDRFSAERPKGSFSTLEIQRTEQGDSAMYLCASSLEGRGYGYTFGSGTRLTVV.

This clonotype was seen more than once but under ten times. The gene calls are TRBV2 and TRBJ2-1, with a possible D match to TRBD2 (7 bases). V lost 4 bases and J 9 bases, leaving 10 bases between the germline ends. CDR1 and CDR2 from the germline V gene are SNHLY and FYNNEI. The CDR3 extends over 12 amino acids. The CDR3 region is CASSGGGSEQFF. Written as DNA, the CDR3 is TGTGCCAGCAGTGGGGGGGGCTCTGAGCAGTTCTTC.

A note on this clonotype: Just one base apart from a much larger clone, this may be a read error. V and J are TRBV27 and TRBJ2-7; TRBD2 matches 12 bases. With V trimmed by 4 bases and J by 6 bases, 7 bases remained unmatched. Per the germline V gene, CDR1 is MNHEY and CDR2 is SMNVEV (reference sequence). The length of the CDR3 is 15 residues. DNA of the CDR3: TGTGCCAGCAGTTCGACTAGCGGGAGAAGGTCCGAGCAGTACTTC. Translated: CASSSTSGRRSEQYF.

There are many counts of this clonotype. The chain carries TRBV18 and TRBJ1-1; D is undetermined. Trimming shortened V by 4 bases and J by 3 bases, and 9 bases separated the two germline ends. Germline V gene data show CDR1 as KGHSH and CDR2 as LQKENI. This CDR3 comprises 13 residues. In DNA form, the CDR3 reads TGTGCCAGCTCACGCACAAGGGACACTGAAGCTTTCTTT. This gives the protein CASSRTRDTEAFF.

The J gene is TRBJ2-6, the V gene TRBV5-1; no clear D. Germline CDR1 reads SGHRS; CDR2 reads YFSETQ. The CDR3 extends over 16 amino acids. The V end was cut by 0 bases, the J end by 1 base, with 8 bases between. CDR3 DNA: TGCGCCAGCAGCTTGGCCTGGGGTTCTGGGGCCAACGTCCTGACTTTC. Translation gives CASSLAWGSGANVLTF. The variable domain in full, completed from reference TRBV5-1 and TRBJ2-6, reads KAGVTQTPRYLIKTRGQQVTLSCSPISGHRSVSWYQQTPGQGLQFLFEYFSETQRNKGNFPGRFSGRQFSNSRSEMNVSTLELGDSALYLCASSLAWGSGANVLTFGAGSRLTVL.

The chain has TRBV28 and TRBJ1-5; 7 bases are a match to TRBD1. The CDR3 is 15 amino acids. V was clipped by 6 bases and J by 0 bases; unmatched bases: 5. Per germline, CDR1 MDHEN and CDR2 SYDVKM. CDR3 protein: CASRSGQYSNQPQHF. DNA for the CDR3: TGTGCCAGCAGGTCGGGACAGTATAGCAATCAGCCCCAGCATTTT.

The chain links TRBV6-2 or TRBV6-3 to TRBJ2-6; D gene unclear. V lost 8 bases to trimming and J lost 0 bases, with 20 bases between them. The CDR3 consists of 18 residues. Germline V gene sequence: CDR1 MNHEY, CDR2 SVGEGT. In DNA, the CDR3 is TGTGCCAGCCGCCCCCGGAGTGAATTACCCTCTGGGGCCAACGTCCTGACTTTC. Residues: CASRPRSELPSGANVLTF.

This clonotype was seen only a few times. The junction departs from germline at one end; a sequencing error may be responsible. The rearrangement links TRBV3-1 to TRBJ1-2; no clear D gene. Germline V gene data show CDR1 as LGHDT and CDR2 as YNNKEL (reference sequence). The CDR3 spans 9 residues. The CDR3 DNA is TGTGCCAGCAGCCAAGTTGTGTACTTC. This encodes CASSQVVYF.

This chain connects TRBV10-3 to TRBJ2-2; no firm D call. Trimming took off 3 bases at V and 2 bases at J, with 7 bases between the two ends. Germline lookup yields CDR1 ENHRY and CDR2 SYGVKD. The CDR3 spans 14 residues. The CDR3 region is CAISDESNTGELFF. The CDR3 nucleotides read TGTGCCATCAGTGATGAAAGTAACACCGGGGAGCTGTTTTTT.

The chain joins TRBV11-3 to TRBJ2-1; 11 bases agree with TRBD1. This CDR3 is built from 14 residues. V trimming: 5 bases; J trimming: 10 bases; junction bases outside the gene matches: 7. Germline V gene lookup returns CDR1 SGHNT and CDR2 YENEEA. This CDR3 reads CASSAPGTGGEQFF. DNA for the CDR3: TGTGCCAGCAGCGCCCCCGGGACAGGGGGAGAGCAGTTCTTC. Full variable domain (missing parts from reference TRBV11-3 and TRBJ2-1): EAGVVQSPRYKIIEKKQPVAFWCNPISGHNTLYWYLQNLGQGPELLIRYENEEAVDDSQLPKDRFSAERLKGVDSTLKIQPAELGDSAVYLCASSAPGTGGEQFFGPGTRLTVL.

This clonotype was recorded at least ten times. J is TRBJ2-5 and V is TRBV20-1; maybe TRBD1 (6 bases). Trimming removed 1 base from V and 2 bases from J, with 14 bases in between. This CDR3 is 15 amino acids long. CDR1 and CDR2 (germline): DFQATT, SNEGSKA (reference sequence). CDR3 sequence (DNA): TGCAGTGCTAGAGGTCACCGGGACATTCAAGAGACCCAGTACTTC. It specifies CSARGHRDIQETQYF.